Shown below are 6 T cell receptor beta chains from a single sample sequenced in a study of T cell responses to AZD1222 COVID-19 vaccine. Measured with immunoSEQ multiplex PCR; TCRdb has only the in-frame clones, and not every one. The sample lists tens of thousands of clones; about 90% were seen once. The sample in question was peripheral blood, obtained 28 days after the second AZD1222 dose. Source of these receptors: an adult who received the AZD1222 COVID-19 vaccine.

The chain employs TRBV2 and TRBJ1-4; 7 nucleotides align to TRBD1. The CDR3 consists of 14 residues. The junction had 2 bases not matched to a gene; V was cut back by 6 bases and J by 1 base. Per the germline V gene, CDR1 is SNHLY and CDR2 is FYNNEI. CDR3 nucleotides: TGTGCCAGCAGCGACAGGGTAACTAATGAAAAACTGTTTTTT. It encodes CASSDRVTNEKLFF.

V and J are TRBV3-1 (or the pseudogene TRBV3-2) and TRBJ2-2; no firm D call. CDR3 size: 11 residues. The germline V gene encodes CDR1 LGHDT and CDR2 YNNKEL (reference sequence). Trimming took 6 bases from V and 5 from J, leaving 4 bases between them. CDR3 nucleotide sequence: TGTGCCAGCAGTGTAACCGGGGAGCTGTTTTTT. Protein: CASSVTGELFF.

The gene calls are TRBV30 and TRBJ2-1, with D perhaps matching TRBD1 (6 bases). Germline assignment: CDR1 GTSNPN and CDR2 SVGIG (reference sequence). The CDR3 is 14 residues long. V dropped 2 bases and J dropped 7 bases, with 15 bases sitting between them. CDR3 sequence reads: CAWSTRGSRNEQFF. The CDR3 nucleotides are TGTGCCTGGAGTACGAGGGGGAGTCGAAATGAGCAGTTCTTC.

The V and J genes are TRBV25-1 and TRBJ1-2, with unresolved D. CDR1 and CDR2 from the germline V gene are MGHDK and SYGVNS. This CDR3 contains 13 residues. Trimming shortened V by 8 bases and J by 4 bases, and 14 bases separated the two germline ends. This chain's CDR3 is CASWGGNFYGYTF. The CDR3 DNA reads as TGTGCCAGCTGGGGAGGGAACTTCTATGGCTACACCTTC.

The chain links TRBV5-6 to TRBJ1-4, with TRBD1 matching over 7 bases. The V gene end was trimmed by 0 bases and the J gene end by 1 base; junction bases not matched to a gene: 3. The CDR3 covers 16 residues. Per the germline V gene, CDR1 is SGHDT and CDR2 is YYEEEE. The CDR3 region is CASSLVRDRTNEKLFF. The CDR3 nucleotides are TGTGCCAGCAGCTTGGTTCGGGACAGAACTAATGAAAAACTGTTTTTT.

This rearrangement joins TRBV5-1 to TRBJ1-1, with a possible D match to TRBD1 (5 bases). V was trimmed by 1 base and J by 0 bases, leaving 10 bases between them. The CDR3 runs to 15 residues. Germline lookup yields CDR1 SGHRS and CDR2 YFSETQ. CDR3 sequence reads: CASSLSAGLNTEAFF. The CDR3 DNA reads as TGCGCCAGCAGCTTGTCGGCAGGGCTGAACACTGAAGCTTTCTTT.